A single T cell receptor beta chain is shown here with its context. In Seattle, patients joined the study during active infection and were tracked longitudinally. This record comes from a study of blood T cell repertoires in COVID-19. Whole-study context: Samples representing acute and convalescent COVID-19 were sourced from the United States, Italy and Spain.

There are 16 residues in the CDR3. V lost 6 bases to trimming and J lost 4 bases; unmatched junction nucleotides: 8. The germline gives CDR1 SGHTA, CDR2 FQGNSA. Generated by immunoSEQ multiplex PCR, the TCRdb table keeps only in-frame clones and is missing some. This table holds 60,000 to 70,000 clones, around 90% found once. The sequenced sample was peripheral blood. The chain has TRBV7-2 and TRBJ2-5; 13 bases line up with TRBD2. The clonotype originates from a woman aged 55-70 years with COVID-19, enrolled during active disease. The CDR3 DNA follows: TGTGCCAGCAGTTATGGACTAGCGGGAGTACTAGAGACCCAGTACTTC. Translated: CASSYGLAGVLETQYF.